Detailed here is one TCR beta chain. The data derive from a study of Ad26.COV2.S vaccination and SARS-CoV-2 variants. Study summary: The study gave Ad26.COV2.S intramuscularly, once or twice 56 days apart.

Clones were sequenced by immunoSEQ multiplex PCR, and TCRdb holds only the in-frame ones, with some missing. The sample shows about 470,000 clones, less than 95% of them seen only once. V lost 6 bases and J lost 7; bases outside the gene matches: 12. Germline loops: CDR1 SNHLY, CDR2 FYNNEI. The CDR3 has 15 residues. Treatment in this sample: some 20 received Ad26.COV2.S at low or high dose, single or two shots; about five received placebo; per-sample allocation not given. On day 63 after the first injection, vaccine and placebo recipients gave samples. This rearrangement joins TRBV2 to TRBJ1-5; TRBD1 matches 7 bases. This receptor was obtained from a person aged 18 to 59 who received the Ad26.COV2.S COVID-19 vaccine or a placebo. The sample here was peripheral blood, taken in a trial of Ad26.COV2.S vaccine versus placebo. This chain's CDR3 is CASSLRDSSGQPQHF. The CDR3 DNA follows: TGTGCCAGCAGCCTCCGGGACAGCTCTGGGCAGCCCCAGCATTTT. Complete variable domain (other parts from reference TRBV2 and TRBJ1-5): EPEVTQTPSHQVTQMGQEVILRCVPISNHLYFYWYRQILGQKVEFLVSFYNNEISEKSEIFDDQFSVERPDGSNFTLKIRSTKLEDSAMYFCASSLRDSSGQPQHFGDGTRLSIL.